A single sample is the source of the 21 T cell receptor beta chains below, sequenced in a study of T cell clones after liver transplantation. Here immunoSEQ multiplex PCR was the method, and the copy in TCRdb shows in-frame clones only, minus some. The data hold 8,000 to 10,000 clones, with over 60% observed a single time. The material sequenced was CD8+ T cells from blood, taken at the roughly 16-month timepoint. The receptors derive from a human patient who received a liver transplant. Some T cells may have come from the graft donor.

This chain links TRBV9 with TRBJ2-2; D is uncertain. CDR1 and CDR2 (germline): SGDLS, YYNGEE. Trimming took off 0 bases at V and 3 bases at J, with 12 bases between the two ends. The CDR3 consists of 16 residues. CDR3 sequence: CASSVEGYRYTGELFF. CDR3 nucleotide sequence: TGTGCCAGCAGCGTAGAAGGTTACAGATACACCGGGGAGCTGTTTTTT.

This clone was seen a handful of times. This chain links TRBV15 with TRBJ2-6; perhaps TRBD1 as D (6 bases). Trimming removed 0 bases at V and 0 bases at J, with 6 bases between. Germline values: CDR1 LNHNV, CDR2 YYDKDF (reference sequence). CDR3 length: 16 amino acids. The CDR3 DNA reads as TGTGCCACCAGCAGAGAGGACAGCTCTGGGGCCAACGTCCTGACTTTC. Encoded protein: CATSREDSSGANVLTF.

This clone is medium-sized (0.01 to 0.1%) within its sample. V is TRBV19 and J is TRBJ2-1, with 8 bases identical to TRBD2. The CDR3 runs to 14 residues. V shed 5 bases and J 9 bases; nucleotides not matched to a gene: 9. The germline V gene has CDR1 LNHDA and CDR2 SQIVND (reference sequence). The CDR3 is CASSSAGGMGEQFF. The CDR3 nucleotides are TGTGCCAGTAGTTCTGCGGGAGGCATGGGTGAGCAGTTCTTC.

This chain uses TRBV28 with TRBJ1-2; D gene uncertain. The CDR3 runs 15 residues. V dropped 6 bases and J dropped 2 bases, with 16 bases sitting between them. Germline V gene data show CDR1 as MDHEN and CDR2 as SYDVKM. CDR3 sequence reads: CASRLHFGGNYGYTF. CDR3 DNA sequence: TGTGCCAGCAGGTTACATTTCGGTGGGAACTATGGCTACACCTTC.

CDR3 coding DNA: TGCGCCAGCAGTGAGTGGGGGGCCCCCGAGCAGTACGTC. It yields the protein CASSEWGAPEQYV. The chain carries TRBV10-1 and TRBJ2-7; either TRBD1 or TRBD2 may supply D (6 bases each). Germline CDR1 and CDR2: WNHNN and SYGVQD (reference sequence). The length of the CDR3 is 13 residues. Trimming took off 1 base at V and 6 bases at J, with 10 bases between the two ends.

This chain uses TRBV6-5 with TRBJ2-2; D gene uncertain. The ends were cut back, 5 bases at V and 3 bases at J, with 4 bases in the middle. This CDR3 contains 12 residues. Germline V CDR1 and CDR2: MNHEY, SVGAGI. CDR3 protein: CASSPHTGELFF. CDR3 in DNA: TGTGCCAGCAGTCCACACACCGGGGAGCTGTTTTTT.

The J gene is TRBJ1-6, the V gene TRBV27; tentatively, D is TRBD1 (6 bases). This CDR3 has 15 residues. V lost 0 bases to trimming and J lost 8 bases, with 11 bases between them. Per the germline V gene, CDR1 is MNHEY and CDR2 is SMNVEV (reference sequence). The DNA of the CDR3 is TGTGCCAGCAGTTTATCACCCGGGACACATTCACCCCTCCACTTT. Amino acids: CASSLSPGTHSPLHF.

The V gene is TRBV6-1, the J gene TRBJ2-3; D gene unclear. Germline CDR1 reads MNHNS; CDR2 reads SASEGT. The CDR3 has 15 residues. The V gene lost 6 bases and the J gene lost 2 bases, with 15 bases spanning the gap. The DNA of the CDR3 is TGTGCCAGCAGGGCTATGGTTGCTTCCACAGATACGCAGTATTTT. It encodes CASRAMVASTDTQYF.

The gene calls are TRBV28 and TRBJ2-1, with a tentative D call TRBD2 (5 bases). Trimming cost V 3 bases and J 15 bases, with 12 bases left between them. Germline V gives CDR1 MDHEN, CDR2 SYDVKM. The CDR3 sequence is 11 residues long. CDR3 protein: CASSFPGYAFF. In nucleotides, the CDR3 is TGTGCCAGCAGTTTTCCGGGGTATGCGTTCTTC. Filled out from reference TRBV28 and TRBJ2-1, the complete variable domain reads DVKVTQSSRYLVKRTGEKVFLECVQDMDHENMFWYRQDPGLGLRLIYFSYDVKMKEKGDIPEGYSVSREKKERFSLILESASTNQTSMYLCASSFPGYAFFGPGTRLTVL.

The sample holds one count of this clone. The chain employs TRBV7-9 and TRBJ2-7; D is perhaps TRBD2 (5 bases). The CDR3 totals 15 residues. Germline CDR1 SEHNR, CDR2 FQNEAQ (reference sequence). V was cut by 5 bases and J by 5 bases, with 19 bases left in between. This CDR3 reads CASSPLQRAMDEQYF. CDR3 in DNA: TGTGCCAGCAGCCCCCTCCAGAGGGCTATGGACGAGCAGTACTTC.

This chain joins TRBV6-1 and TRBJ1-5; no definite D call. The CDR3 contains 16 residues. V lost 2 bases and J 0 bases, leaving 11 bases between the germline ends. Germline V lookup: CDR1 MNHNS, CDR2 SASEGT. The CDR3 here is CASSELAAYSNQPQHF. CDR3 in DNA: TGTGCCAGCAGTGAACTGGCGGCCTATAGCAATCAGCCCCAGCATTTT.

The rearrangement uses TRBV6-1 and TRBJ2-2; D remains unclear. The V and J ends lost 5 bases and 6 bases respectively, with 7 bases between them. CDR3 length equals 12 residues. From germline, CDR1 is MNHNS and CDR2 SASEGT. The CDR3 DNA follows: TGTGCCAGCAGTTGGGTGTCCGGGGAGCTGTTTTTT. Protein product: CASSWVSGELFF.

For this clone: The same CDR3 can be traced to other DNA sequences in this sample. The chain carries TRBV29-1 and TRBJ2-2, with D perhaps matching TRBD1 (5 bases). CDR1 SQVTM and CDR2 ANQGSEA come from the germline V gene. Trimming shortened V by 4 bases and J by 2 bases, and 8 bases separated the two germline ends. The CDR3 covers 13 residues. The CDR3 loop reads CSVGGGNTGELFF. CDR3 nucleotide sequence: TGCAGCGTTGGGGGCGGAAACACCGGGGAGCTGTTTTTT.

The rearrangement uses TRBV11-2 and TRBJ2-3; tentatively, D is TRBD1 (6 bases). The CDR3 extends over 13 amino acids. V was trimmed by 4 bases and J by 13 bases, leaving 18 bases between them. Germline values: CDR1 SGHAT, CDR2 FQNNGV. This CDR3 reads CASSSIDRRAEYF. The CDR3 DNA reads TGTGCCAGCAGCTCTATTGACAGGCGAGCCGAGTATTTT. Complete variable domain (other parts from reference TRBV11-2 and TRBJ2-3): EAGVAQSPRYKIIEKRQSVAFWCNPISGHATLYWYQQILGQGPKLLIQFQNNGVVDDSQLPKDRFSAERLKGVDSTLKIQPAKLEDSAVYLCASSSIDRRAEYFGPGTRLTVL.

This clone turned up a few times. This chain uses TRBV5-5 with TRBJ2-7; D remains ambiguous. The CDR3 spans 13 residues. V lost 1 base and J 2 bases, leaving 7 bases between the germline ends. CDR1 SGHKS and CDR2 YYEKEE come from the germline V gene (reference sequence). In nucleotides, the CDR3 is TGTGCCAGCAGCTTGCACGGTACCTACGAGCAGTACTTC. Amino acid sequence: CASSLHGTYEQYF. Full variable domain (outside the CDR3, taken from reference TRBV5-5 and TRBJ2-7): DAGVTQSPTHLIKTRGQQVTLRCSPISGHKSVSWYQQVLGQGPQFIFQYYEKEERGRGNFPDRFSARQFPNYSSELNVNALLLGDSALYLCASSLHGTYEQYFGPGTRLTVT.

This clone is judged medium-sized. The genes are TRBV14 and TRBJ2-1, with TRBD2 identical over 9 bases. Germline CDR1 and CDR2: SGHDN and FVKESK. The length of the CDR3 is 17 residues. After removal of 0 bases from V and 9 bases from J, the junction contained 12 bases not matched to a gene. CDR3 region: CASSQEASGIFLSEQFF. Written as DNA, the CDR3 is TGTGCCAGCAGCCAAGAGGCTAGCGGGATCTTCCTAAGTGAGCAGTTCTTC.

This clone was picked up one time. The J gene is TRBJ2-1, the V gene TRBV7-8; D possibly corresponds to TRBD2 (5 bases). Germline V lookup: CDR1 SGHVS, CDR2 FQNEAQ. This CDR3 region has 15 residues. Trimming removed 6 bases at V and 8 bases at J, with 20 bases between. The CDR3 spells CASRSTQRRVDEQFF. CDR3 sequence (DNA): TGTGCCAGCAGGTCCACCCAGCGGCGGGTGGATGAGCAGTTCTTC.

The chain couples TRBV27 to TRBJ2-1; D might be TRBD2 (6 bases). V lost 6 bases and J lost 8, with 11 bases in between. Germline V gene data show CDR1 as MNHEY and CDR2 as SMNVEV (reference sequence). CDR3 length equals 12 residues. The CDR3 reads CASSQPGDEQFF. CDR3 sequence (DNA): TGTGCCAGCAGCCAACCGGGGGATGAGCAGTTCTTC.

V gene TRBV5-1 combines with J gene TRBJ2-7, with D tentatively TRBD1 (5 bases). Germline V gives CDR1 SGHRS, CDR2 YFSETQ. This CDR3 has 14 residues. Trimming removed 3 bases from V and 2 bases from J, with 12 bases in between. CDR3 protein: CASSSLRQPYEQYF. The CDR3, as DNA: TGCGCCAGCAGCTCCTTGCGACAGCCCTACGAGCAGTACTTC.

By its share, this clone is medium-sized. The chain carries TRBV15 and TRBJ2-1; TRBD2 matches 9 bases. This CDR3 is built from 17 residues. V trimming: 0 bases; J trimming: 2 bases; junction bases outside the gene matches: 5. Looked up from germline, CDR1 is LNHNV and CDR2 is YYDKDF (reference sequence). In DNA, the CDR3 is TGTGCCACCAGCAGAGATATGGCGGGGGGGCCCTACAATGAGCAGTTCTTC. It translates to CATSRDMAGGPYNEQFF. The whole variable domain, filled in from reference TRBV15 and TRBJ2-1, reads DAMVIQNPRYQVTQFGKPVTLSCSQTLNHNVMYWYQQKSSQAPKLLFHYYDKDFNNEADTPDNFQSRRPNTSFCFLDIRSPGLGDTAMYLCATSRDMAGGPYNEQFFGPGTRLTVL.

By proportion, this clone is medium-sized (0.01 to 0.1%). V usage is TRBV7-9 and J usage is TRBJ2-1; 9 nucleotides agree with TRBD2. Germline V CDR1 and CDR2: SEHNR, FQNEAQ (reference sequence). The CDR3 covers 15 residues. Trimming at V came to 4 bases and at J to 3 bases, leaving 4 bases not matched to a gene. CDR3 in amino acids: CASSSSGDNYNEQFF. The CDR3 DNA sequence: TGTGCCAGCAGCTCTAGCGGGGACAACTACAATGAGCAGTTCTTC.